The 21 T cell receptor beta chains below all came from one sample that was sequenced in a study of cytomegalovirus exposure and HLA in healthy donors. The table came from immunoSEQ multiplex PCR; TCRdb's copy has only in-frame clones and leaves some out. The profile shows around 220,000 clones, about 86% of them singletons. Specimen: PBMCs. The receptors shown here come from a woman aged 18-29 years in good health and CMV-seronegative.

The rearrangement uses TRBV28 and TRBJ2-1, with 12 bases identical to TRBD2. The trim removed 6 bases at V and 7 bases at J, leaving 7 bases unmatched. CDR3 length: 15 residues. The germline V gene encodes CDR1 MDHEN and CDR2 SYDVKM. CDR3 residues: CASRPGLAGFNEQFF. The CDR3 bases are TGTGCCAGCAGACCCGGACTAGCGGGGTTTAATGAGCAGTTCTTC.

J is TRBJ2-3 and V is TRBV28, with a possible D match to TRBD1 (6 bases). CDR3 length equals 15 residues. CDR1 is MDHEN and CDR2 is SYDVKM in the germline V gene. V lost 3 bases to trimming and J lost 0 bases, with 10 bases between them. The DNA of the CDR3 is TGTGCCAGCAGTTTTGTCAGGGGAAGCACAGATACGCAGTATTTT. Translated: CASSFVRGSTDTQYF.

This clone was picked up a small number of times. The chain recombines TRBV9 with TRBJ1-2, with D perhaps matching TRBD1 (5 bases). The CDR3 is 13 amino acids. V lost 2 bases and J lost 3, with 8 bases in between. Germline-derived CDR1 and CDR2 are SGDLS and YYNGEE. Here the CDR3 DNA reads TGTGCCAGCAGCGTCAGGGTAGACTATGGCTACACCTTC. Translated: CASSVRVDYGYTF. Drawing the rest from reference TRBV9 and TRBJ1-2, the complete variable domain is DSGVTQTPKHLITATGQRVTLRCSPRSGDLSVYWYQQSLDQGLQFLIQYYNGEERAKGNILERFSAQQFPDLHSELNLSSLELGDSALYFCASSVRVDYGYTFGSGTRLTVV.

The rearrangement links TRBV5-1 to TRBJ1-4, with D perhaps TRBD1 (5 bases). V was trimmed by 0 bases and J by 8 bases, leaving 8 bases between them. CDR1 is SGHRS, CDR2 YFSETQ, per germline. The CDR3 is made up of 13 amino acids. This chain's CDR3 is CASSLAGIEKLFF. The DNA for the CDR3 is TGCGCCAGCAGCTTGGCAGGGATCGAAAAACTGTTTTTT. The variable domain in full, with the rest retrieved from reference TRBV5-1 and TRBJ1-4, is KAGVTQTPRYLIKTRGQQVTLSCSPISGHRSVSWYQQTPGQGLQFLFEYFSETQRNKGNFPGRFSGRQFSNSRSEMNVSTLELGDSALYLCASSLAGIEKLFFGSGTQLSVL.

The gene calls are TRBV27 and TRBJ2-7; 10 bases are shared with TRBD2. Germline V gives CDR1 MNHEY, CDR2 SMNVEV (reference sequence). The length of the CDR3 is 14 residues. V gave up 2 bases and J gave up 3 bases; unmatched junction bases: 1. CDR3 nucleotides: TGTGCCAGCAGTTTACGGACTAGCGGCTACGAGCAGTACTTC. Amino acids: CASSLRTSGYEQYF.

The chain employs TRBV6-1 and TRBJ2-7; the D gene is possibly TRBD1 (6 bases). There are 12 residues in the CDR3. V was cut by 7 bases and J by 3 bases, with 10 bases left in between. The germline CDR1 and CDR2 sequences are MNHNS and SASEGT. Here the CDR3 reads CASTLQGYEQYF. The CDR3, as DNA: TGTGCCAGCACCCTACAGGGCTACGAGCAGTACTTC.

The chain combines TRBV7-9 with TRBJ2-5, with TRBD2 matching over 8 bases. V dropped 2 bases and J dropped 2; count of bases not matched to a gene: 7. Germline loops: CDR1 SEHNR, CDR2 FQNEAQ (reference sequence). This CDR3 region has 16 residues. The CDR3 here is CASSLRLAGLQETQYF. The CDR3 DNA is TGTGCCAGCAGCTTACGATTAGCGGGGTTGCAAGAGACCCAGTACTTC.

Concerning this clone itself: The sample has other DNA sequences that encode this CDR3 too. The chain couples TRBV4-1 to TRBJ1-1; maybe TRBD1 (5 bases). Germline V CDR1 and CDR2: MGHRA, YSYEKL. The V gene lost 0 bases and the J gene lost 0 bases, with 8 bases spanning the gap. CDR3 length equals 15 residues. CDR3: CASSQERDLNTEAFF. CDR3 DNA: TGCGCCAGCAGCCAAGAAAGGGACTTGAACACTGAAGCTTTCTTT.

The genes are TRBV28 and TRBJ2-2; TRBD2 agrees at 12 bases. The CDR3 consists of 19 residues. Germline V CDR1 and CDR2: MDHEN, SYDVKM. V trimming: 3 bases; J trimming: 1 base; junction bases outside the gene matches: 9. CDR3 in amino acids: CASSFQASGRAGNTGELFF. In nucleotides, the CDR3 is TGTGCCAGCAGTTTTCAGGCTAGCGGGAGGGCCGGGAACACCGGGGAGCTGTTTTTT.

The chain recombines TRBV28 with TRBJ1-2; 8 nucleotides line up with TRBD1. Unmatched junction bases numbered 22, after V lost 6 bases and J lost 7 bases. Germline V gene data show CDR1 as MDHEN and CDR2 as SYDVKM. This CDR3 has 18 amino acids. CDR3 residues: CASSRIGSAGQGAFGYTF. Written as DNA, the CDR3 is TGTGCCAGCAGCCGAATCGGGTCCGCTGGGCAGGGGGCCTTTGGCTACACCTTC.

The V call is TRBV27, the J call TRBJ2-3; 10 bases are a match to TRBD2. The germline CDR1 and CDR2 sequences are MNHEY and SMNVEV (reference sequence). This CDR3 is 17 amino acids long. J lost 2 bases, V lost 2 bases, and 7 bases had no gene match. CDR3 sequence: CASSLGEREGYTDTQYF. CDR3 bases: TGTGCCAGCAGTTTAGGAGAGCGGGAGGGATACACAGATACGCAGTATTTT.

V and J are TRBV4-1 and TRBJ1-1; 8 bases align to TRBD1. The V and J ends lost 1 base and 5 bases, in that order; junction bases with no gene match: 6. In germline, CDR1 is MGHRA, CDR2 YSYEKL. The CDR3 totals 15 residues. CDR3 bases: TGCGCCAGCAGCCAAGGACCCAGGGGGCTGACTGAAGCTTTCTTT. Its translation is CASSQGPRGLTEAFF.

This clone has only a few counts. The chain carries TRBV5-1 and TRBJ2-7; TRBD2 matches 7 bases. This CDR3 has 14 residues. Germline V gene lookup returns CDR1 SGHRS and CDR2 YFSETQ. With 4 bases clipped from V and 4 bases from J, the junction kept 8 bases outside the gene matches. This chain's CDR3 is CASSQRDYTYEQYF. The CDR3 coding sequence is TGCGCCAGCAGCCAAAGGGACTATACATACGAGCAGTACTTC.

The genes are TRBV10-3 and TRBJ2-3; 10 nucleotides match TRBD2. The V gene end was trimmed by 4 bases and the J gene end by 2 bases; junction bases not matched to a gene: 3. Germline CDR1 reads ENHRY; CDR2 reads SYGVKD. CDR3 size: 15 residues. The CDR3 reads CAISGLAGVTDTQYF. The DNA of the CDR3 is TGTGCCATCAGTGGCCTAGCGGGAGTCACAGATACGCAGTATTTT.

This chain connects TRBV7-8 to TRBJ2-7, with a tentative D call TRBD1 (6 bases). V dropped 2 bases and J dropped 4 bases, with 12 bases sitting between them. Germline V gene lookup returns CDR1 SGHVS and CDR2 FQNEAQ. The CDR3 covers 14 residues. For the CDR3, the DNA is TGTGCCAGCAGCTTATTGGGGCAGGGGTACGAGCAGTACTTC. This gives the protein CASSLLGQGYEQYF.

The genes are TRBV15 and TRBJ2-1, with D perhaps matching TRBD2 (6 bases). V dropped 4 bases and J dropped 3 bases, with 10 bases sitting between them. This CDR3 region has 14 residues. Germline V gene lookup returns CDR1 LNHNV and CDR2 YYDKDF (reference sequence). CDR3 amino acids: CATSTGEVYNEQFF. The CDR3 nucleotides are TGTGCCACCAGCACGGGAGAAGTCTACAATGAGCAGTTCTTC. The full variable domain, with the rest looked up from reference TRBV15 and TRBJ2-1, is DAMVIQNPRYQVTQFGKPVTLSCSQTLNHNVMYWYQQKSSQAPKLLFHYYDKDFNNEADTPDNFQSRRPNTSFCFLDIRSPGLGDTAMYLCATSTGEVYNEQFFGPGTRLTVL.

CDR3 bases: TGTGCCAGCAGTTACTTCGGAGCGGGAGAGGCAGATACGCAGTATTTT. Translating gives CASSYFGAGEADTQYF. The chain is built from TRBV6-5 and TRBJ2-3; TRBD2 agrees at 8 bases. Germline V gene lookup returns CDR1 MNHEY and CDR2 SVGAGI. The CDR3 length is 16 residues. With V trimmed by 1 base and J by 4 bases, 7 bases remained unmatched.

The CDR3 region has the DNA TGTGCCAGCACCCCTAGAGACAGGGGGCTCGAAGCTTTCTTT. Amino acids: CASTPRDRGLEAFF. The V gene is TRBV2, the J gene TRBJ1-1, with 10 bases aligning to TRBD1. This CDR3 contains 14 residues. The V gene end was trimmed by 7 bases and the J gene end by 8 bases; junction bases not matched to a gene: 10. The germline CDR1 and CDR2 sequences are SNHLY and FYNNEI.

The rearrangement joins TRBV7-6 to TRBJ2-3; D is unclear. Trimming stripped 1 base from V and 4 bases from J, with 18 bases between. Germline assignment: CDR1 SGHVS and CDR2 FNYEAQ. The CDR3 is made up of 17 amino acids. As DNA, the CDR3 is TGTGCCAGCAGCTTAGGTCTCGGCAGCCGAGGTCCAGATACGCAGTATTTT. Its translation is CASSLGLGSRGPDTQYF.

This clone was observed once. The chain combines TRBV19 with TRBJ1-1; 9 bases are a match to TRBD1. With 2 bases clipped from V and 4 bases from J, the junction kept 2 bases outside the gene matches. Germline CDR1 LNHDA, CDR2 SQIVND (reference sequence). The CDR3 is made up of 14 amino acids. As DNA, the CDR3 is TGTGCCAGTAGTATATTGGGACAGGGCACTGAAGCTTTCTTT. It translates to CASSILGQGTEAFF.

V usage is TRBV11-2 and J usage is TRBJ2-7; D perhaps matches TRBD1 (5 bases). This CDR3 has 15 residues. CDR1 and CDR2 (germline): SGHAT, FQNNGV. Trimming removed 5 bases at V and 4 bases at J, with 18 bases between. CDR3 loop: CASSPRQGVGYEQYF. The CDR3 bases are TGTGCCAGCAGCCCCAGGCAAGGGGTGGGGTACGAGCAGTACTTC.